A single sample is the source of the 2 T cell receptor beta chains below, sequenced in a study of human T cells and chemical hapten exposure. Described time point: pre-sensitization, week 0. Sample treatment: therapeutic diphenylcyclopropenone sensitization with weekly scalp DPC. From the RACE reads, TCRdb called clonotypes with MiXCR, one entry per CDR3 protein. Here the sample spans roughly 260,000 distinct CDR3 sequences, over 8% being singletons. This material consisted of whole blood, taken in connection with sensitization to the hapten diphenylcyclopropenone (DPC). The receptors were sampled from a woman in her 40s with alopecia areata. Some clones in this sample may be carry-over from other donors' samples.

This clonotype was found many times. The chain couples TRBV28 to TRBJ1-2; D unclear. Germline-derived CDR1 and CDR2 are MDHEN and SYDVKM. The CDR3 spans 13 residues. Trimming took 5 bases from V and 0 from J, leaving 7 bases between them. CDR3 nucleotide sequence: TGTGCCAGCAGTCTCCCCGCTAACTATGGCTACACCTTC. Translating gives CASSLPANYGYTF.

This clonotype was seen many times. The chain's CDR3 is CASSFLTGPYEQYF. The CDR3 coding sequence is TGTGCCAGCAGTTTTTTAACAGGGCCCTACGAGCAGTACTTC. This chain joins TRBV12-3 or TRBV12-4 and TRBJ2-7; TRBD1 might be the D (6 bases). The CDR3 length is 14 residues. V lost 3 bases, J lost 2 bases, and 11 bases lay in between.